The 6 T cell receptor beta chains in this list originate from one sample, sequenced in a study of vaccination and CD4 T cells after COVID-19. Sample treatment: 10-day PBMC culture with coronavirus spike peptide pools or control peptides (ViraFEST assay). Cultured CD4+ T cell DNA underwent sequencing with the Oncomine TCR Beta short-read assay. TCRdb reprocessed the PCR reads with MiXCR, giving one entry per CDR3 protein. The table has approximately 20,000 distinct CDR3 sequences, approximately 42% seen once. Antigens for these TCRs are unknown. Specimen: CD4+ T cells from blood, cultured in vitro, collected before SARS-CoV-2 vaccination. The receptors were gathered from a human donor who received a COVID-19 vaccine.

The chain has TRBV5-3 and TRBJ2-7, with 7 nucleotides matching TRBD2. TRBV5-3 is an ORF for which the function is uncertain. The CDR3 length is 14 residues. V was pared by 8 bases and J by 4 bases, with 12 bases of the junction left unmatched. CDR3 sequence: CASNRRGGEYEQYF. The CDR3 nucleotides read TGTGCCAGCAATCGAAGGGGAGGGGAGTACGAGCAGTACTTC.

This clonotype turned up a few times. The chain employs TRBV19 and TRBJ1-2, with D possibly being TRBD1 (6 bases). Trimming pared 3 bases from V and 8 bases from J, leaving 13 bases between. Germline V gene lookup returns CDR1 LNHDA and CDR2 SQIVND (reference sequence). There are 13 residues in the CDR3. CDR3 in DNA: TGTGCCAGTAGTATGGGCCAGGGGCGAGGCTACACCTTC. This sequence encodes CASSMGQGRGYTF.

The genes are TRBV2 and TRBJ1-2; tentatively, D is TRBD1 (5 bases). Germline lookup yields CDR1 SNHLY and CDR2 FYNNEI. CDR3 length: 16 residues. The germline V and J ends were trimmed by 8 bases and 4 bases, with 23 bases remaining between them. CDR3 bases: TGTGCCAGCGCCCTCGGGGCCGTCCGACGCGGCTATGGCTACACCTTC. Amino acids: CASALGAVRRGYGYTF.

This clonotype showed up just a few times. The CDR3 region has the DNA TGCGCCAGCAGCCCAGGGACTTACGCCTACGAGCAGTACTTC. Amino acids: CASSPGTYAYEQYF. The V gene is TRBV4-1, the J gene TRBJ2-7, with D perhaps matching TRBD2 (6 bases). The germline V gene encodes CDR1 MGHRA and CDR2 YSYEKL. V lost 4 bases to trimming and J lost 2 bases, with 12 bases between them. The CDR3 is 14 residues long.

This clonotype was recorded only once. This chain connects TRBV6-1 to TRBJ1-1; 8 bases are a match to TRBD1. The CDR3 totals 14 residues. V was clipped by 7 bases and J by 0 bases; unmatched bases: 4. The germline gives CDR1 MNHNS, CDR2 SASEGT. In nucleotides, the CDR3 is TGTGCCAGCATCCACAGGGGGGTGAACACTGAAGCTTTCTTT. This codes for CASIHRGVNTEAFF.

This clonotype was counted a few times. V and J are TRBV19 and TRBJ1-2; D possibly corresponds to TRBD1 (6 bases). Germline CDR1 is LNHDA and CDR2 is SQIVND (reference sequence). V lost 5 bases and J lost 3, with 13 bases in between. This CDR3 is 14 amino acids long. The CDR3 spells CASSLSGQYYGYTF. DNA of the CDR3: TGTGCCAGTAGTCTGAGTGGACAGTACTATGGCTACACCTTC.